This T cell receptor (beta chain) derives from a study of cytomegalovirus exposure and HLA in healthy donors. Study-wide points: Sequencing likely caused a cluster of highly shared sequence variants. Generally TCR sequences proved uncommon, though certain public TCRs appeared in numerous donors.

For this clone: The antigen is unknown. At one end the junction does not follow the germline gene, possibly because of a read error.

Researchers ran the PCR with 60 Vbeta and 13 Jbeta primers. Only in-frame clones appear in the TCRdb table, and some are missing; sequencing was by immunoSEQ multiplex PCR. The repertoire holds approximately 200,000 clones, with almost 75% as singletons. The CDR3 has 13 residues. Germline assignment: CDR1 SGHRS and CDR2 YFSETQ. Sample: PBMCs. The TCR sequence derives from a woman aged 25 to 39 in good health and CMV-seropositive. The chain links TRBV5-1 to TRBJ2-7; D might be TRBD1 (5 bases). The chain's CDR3 is CATSRGQAYGQYF. The CDR3 region has the DNA TGCGCCACCTCCCGAGGACAAGCCTACGGGCAGTACTTC. Together with reference TRBV5-1 and TRBJ2-7, the CDR3 gives the full variable domain: KAGVTQTPRYLIKTRGQQVTLSCSPISGHRSVSWYQQTPGQGLQFLFEYFSETQRNKGNFPGRFSGRQFSNSRSEMNVSTLELGDSALYLCATSRGQAYGQYFGPGTRLTVT.